Listed below are T cell receptor beta chains from one sample, sequenced in a study of identical twins. Using its own MiXCR run on the 5' RACE reads, TCRdb lists one record per CDR3 protein. The data show about 220,000 distinct CDR3 sequences, 6.5% seen once. These data also formed part of another study, on T cells expressing NK-cell markers.

Sequences were obtained from CD8+ T cells sorted from blood. The source of these receptors is a woman aged 18-35 years in good health. The CDR3 runs from the conserved cysteine through the conserved F or W. The D gene is left open where the match is weak. Only some rows state a clone size, as once, few, many or a class for expanded clones.

TRBJ1-5,NA,few,TRBV6-6,TGTGCCAGCAGTTACTTAGGAAATCAGCCCCAGCATTTT,CASSYLGNQPQHF
TRBJ2-2,TRBD2,few,TRBV2,TGTGCCAGCACTGGGGGTAGCGGGAGTCGATACACCGGGGAGCTGTTTTTT,CASTGGSGSRYTGELFF
TRBJ2-1,NA,NA,TRBV19,TGTGCCAGTAGTATAGCGGGAAGGACCTACAATGAGCAGTTCTTC,CASSIAGRTYNEQFF
TRBJ2-3,TRBD2,NA,TRBV6-1,TGTGCCAGCAGTAATAGCGGGGCTGATACGCAGTATTTT,CASSNSGADTQYF
TRBJ2-5,NA,NA,TRBV5-6,TGTGCCAGCAGCTTACCGAGTGAAAAGCGAGAGACCCAGTACTTC,CASSLPSEKRETQYF
TRBJ2-2,NA,few,TRBV13,TGTGCCAGCAGCGGGGAGAGGACCGGGGAGCTGTTTTTT,CASSGERTGELFF
TRBJ2-1,TRBD2,few,TRBV30,TGTGCCTGGAGTCGGGGGGGTTATGAGCAGTTCTTC,CAWSRGGYEQFF
TRBJ1-2,NA,many,TRBV6-5,TGTGCCAGCAGTTACGTCAGGGATTCTAACTATGGCTACACCTTC,CASSYVRDSNYGYTF
TRBJ1-2,NA,once,TRBV10-3,TGTGCCATCAGTGAGGAGAACTATGGCTACACCTTC,CAISEENYGYTF
TRBJ1-1,NA,many,TRBV21-1,TGTGCCAGCGCCTACAGGGGCACTGAAGCTTTCTTT,CASAYRGTEAFF
TRBJ2-1,TRBD1,many,TRBV20-1,TGCAGTGCTAGAAAAGACAGGGGGAGGGAGCAGTTCTTC,CSARKDRGREQFF
TRBJ1-1,NA,NA,TRBV6-1,TGTGCCAGCACCCACCAACCAGGGCAGAACACTGAAGCTTTCTTT,CASTHQPGQNTEAFF
TRBJ2-1,NA,many,TRBV12-3/TRBV12-4,TGTGCCAGCAGTTTCGGTACTCTTAACAATGAGCAGTTCTTC,CASSFGTLNNEQFF
TRBJ2-3,NA,NA,TRBV12-3/TRBV12-4,TGTGCCAGCAGTCGCACAGGGCTGGGAGATACGCAGTATTTT,CASSRTGLGDTQYF
TRBJ1-2,NA,many,TRBV4-3,TGCGCCAGCAGCCAAGACATGGGGGTGCTTGGCTACACCTTC,CASSQDMGVLGYTF
TRBJ2-7,NA,many,TRBV29-1,TGCAGCGTACTCGCCTCCCGATCTAGGAGCTCCTACGAGCAGTACTTC,CSVLASRSRSSYEQYF
TRBJ2-7,TRBD2,few,TRBV2,TGTGCCAGCAGTGGGTGGACTAGCGGGAGGGCCTACGAGCAGTACTTC,CASSGWTSGRAYEQYF
TRBJ2-7,NA,NA,TRBV7-9,TGTGCCAGCAGCTCGAGTAAGGGCAGGGCGGACTCCTACGAGCAGTACTTC,CASSSSKGRADSYEQYF
TRBJ2-2,NA,many,TRBV6-1,TGTGCCAGCAGTCTGGCGGACAGGAACACCGGGGAGCTGTTTTTT,CASSLADRNTGELFF
TRBJ2-3,NA,few,TRBV12-3/TRBV12-4,TGTGCCAGCAGTTTTGGGGGAAGCGCAGATACGCAGTATTTT,CASSFGGSADTQYF
TRBJ2-5,NA,many,TRBV12-3/TRBV12-4,TGTGCCACCTCCCCGCCCCTAGTAAAGACCCAGTACTTC,CATSPPLVKTQYF
TRBJ1-2,NA,many,TRBV20-1,TGCAGTGCCCTCCGTGACTTCTATGGCTACACCTTC,CSALRDFYGYTF
TRBJ1-2,NA,once,TRBV10-3,TGTGCCACAGGGTTCCAGACAGGTTCCCTGGTCGGCTATGGCTACACCTTC,CATGFQTGSLVGYGYTF
TRBJ2-5,NA,NA,TRBV19,TGTGCCAGTAGTATAGTTATGACATGGGAGACCCAGTACTTC,CASSIVMTWETQYF
TRBJ2-7,NA,many,TRBV10-1,TGCGCCAGCAGCGCGACCCGGGTAGCCGAGCAGTACTTC,CASSATRVAEQYF
TRBJ1-4,NA,few,TRBV12-3/TRBV12-4,TGTGCCAGCAGTTGGAGTAATGAAAAACTGTTTTTT,CASSWSNEKLFF
TRBJ1-6,NA,many,TRBV5-1,TGCGCCAGCAGCTTGGCCGTCAATTCACCCCTCCACTTT,CASSLAVNSPLHF
TRBJ1-5,NA,many,TRBV7-9,TGTGCCAGCAGCTTAGCCAACAATCAGCCCCAGCATTTT,CASSLANNQPQHF